The 8 T cell receptor beta chains below come from one sample, sequenced in a study of blood T cell repertoires in COVID-19 (dated by TCRdb to 2018 to 2021). Libraries were made using the immunoSEQ multiplex PCR assay. The table was pulled from immuneACCESS by TCRdb, which kept in-frame rearrangements only. Such tables lose some clones; where checked, under half of the loss comes from unresolved V genes, and the rest has no known cause. For this sample the table gives about 150,000 clones, of which approximately 80% were detected only once. The ten most abundant clones make up 2.5% to 3.5% of the sample. Material for sequencing was peripheral blood. These receptors were collected from a woman in her sixties with acute or convalescent COVID-19.

The chain recombines TRBV3-1 (or the pseudogene TRBV3-2) with TRBJ2-3; the match to TRBD2 covers 12 bases. This CDR3 is built from 20 residues. Germline V CDR1 and CDR2: LGHDT, YNNKEL (reference sequence). With V trimmed by 1 base and J by 6 bases, 17 bases remained unmatched. The CDR3 reads CASSQVCRGLAGGLWDTQYF. The CDR3 DNA follows: TGTGCCAGCAGCCAAGTCTGCCGGGGTCTAGCGGGGGGGCTCTGGGATACGCAGTATTTT.

This sequence joins TRBV7-2 and TRBJ1-1, with D perhaps matching TRBD1 (5 bases). The germline V gene encodes CDR1 SGHTA and CDR2 FQGNSA. This CDR3 is 14 amino acids long. The V and J ends lost 6 bases and 0 bases respectively, with 11 bases between them. The CDR3 DNA reads as TGTGCCAGCAGGGGTAGCAGGGTGAACACTGAAGCTTTCTTT. Translation: CASRGSRVNTEAFF.

The CDR3 reads CASSLWLAGRTGELFF. CDR3 nucleotides: TGTGCCAGCAGTTTATGGCTAGCGGGGCGGACCGGGGAGCTGTTTTTT. The chain is built from TRBV27 and TRBJ2-2, with 9 bases lining up with TRBD2. V was pared by 1 base and J by 5 bases, with 5 bases of the junction left unmatched. The V gene's germline CDR1 is MNHEY and CDR2 SMNVEV (reference sequence). CDR3 size: 16 residues.

V is TRBV18 and J is TRBJ1-1; D not certain. Trimming took off 6 bases at V and 3 bases at J, with 5 bases between the two ends. The CDR3 is 11 amino acids. Germline values: CDR1 KGHSH, CDR2 LQKENI. The CDR3 DNA reads TGTGCCAGCTCGGCTGACACTGAAGCTTTCTTT. This codes for CASSADTEAFF. The whole variable domain, remainder taken from reference TRBV18 and TRBJ1-1, is NAGVMQNPRHLVRRRGQEARLRCSPMKGHSHVYWYRQLPEEGLKFMVYLQKENIIDESGMPKERFSAEFPKEGPSILRIQQVVRGDSAAYFCASSADTEAFFGQGTRLTVV.

The J gene is TRBJ1-2, the V gene TRBV9, with D perhaps TRBD1 (5 bases). Deletions cut 0 bases from V and 7 bases from J, with 16 bases between. Germline V CDR1 and CDR2: SGDLS, YYNGEE. The CDR3 loop spans 15 amino acids. DNA of the CDR3: TGTGCCAGCAGCGTAGCTTTCCCACAGGCCGGTGGCTACACCTTC. It translates to CASSVAFPQAGGYTF.

This clone was picked up a small number of times. The chain couples TRBV3-1 (or the pseudogene TRBV3-2) to TRBJ1-1; 9 nucleotides line up with TRBD1. Trimming removed 6 bases from V and 7 bases from J; junction bases left unmatched: 12. The germline V gene encodes CDR1 LGHDT and CDR2 YNNKEL (reference sequence). The CDR3 spans 15 residues. This CDR3 reads CASRQNRGQGGEAFF. CDR3 nucleotides: TGTGCCAGCAGGCAAAACAGGGGGCAGGGTGGTGAAGCTTTCTTT.

The chain combines TRBV6-5 with TRBJ1-2, with D possibly being TRBD1 (5 bases). The CDR3 length is 15 residues. Germline V gene sequence: CDR1 MNHEY, CDR2 SVGAGI. Trimming shortened V by 7 bases and J by 6 bases, and 21 bases separated the two germline ends. CDR3 in DNA: TGTGCCAGCACCTTGTCGGGACTGACAGACGATGGCTACACCTTC. Translating gives CASTLSGLTDDGYTF.

This clone has more than one count but fewer than ten. V usage is TRBV4-1 and J usage is TRBJ1-2, with D uncertain. CDR3 length: 15 amino acids. The V end was cut by 1 base, the J end by 3 bases, with 12 bases between. The germline V gene encodes CDR1 MGHRA and CDR2 YSYEKL. In DNA, the CDR3 is TGCGCCAGCAGCCAAGCCATCCTAGGATACTATGGCTACACCTTC. Translation gives CASSQAILGYYGYTF.